This TCR beta chain was sequenced for a study of neurological immune-mediated disorders (dated by TCRdb to the late 2010s). Study-wide context: Peripheral blood TCR-beta repertoires from patients with HTLV-I-associated myelopathy (HAM/TSP), patients with multiple sclerosis, and healthy controls were compared in the study using UMI-based sequencing. The cohort was made up of 60 to 75 subjects, consisting of some 15 HAM/TSP patients, around 35 multiple sclerosis patients and 20 or so healthy controls. Longitudinal samples, technical triplicates and paired sorted CD4+ and CD8+ T-cell subsets, alongside PBMC samples, were included among the roughly 98 TCR-beta libraries. Study-wide conclusions, independent of this receptor: No identical CDR3 amino acid sequences were shared among expanded clones across subjects, suggesting private TCR-beta repertoires in all groups. TCR clonal expansion was greatest in HAM/TSP patients and smallest in MS patients, who ranked below even healthy controls.

As regards this clonotype: Its antigen remains undetermined. Base qualities are missing; no much larger clone stands one base away.

Blood bank volunteers in Maryland, USA served as the healthy controls. For unsorted PBMC libraries, 2 million PBMCs were used after storage in RNAlater at -80 degrees C until RNA extraction. Peripheral blood was subjected to Ficoll-Hypaque density gradient centrifugation to isolate PBMCs, which were then cryopreserved in liquid nitrogen. cDNA was synthesized by template-switch 5'RACE using a primer with a 10-nucleotide random unique molecular identifier that tagged each TCR transcript. Every sequencing run covered 15-18 subjects and yielded more than 160 million TCR-beta sequences. The RNeasy kit was used to extract total RNA. TCR-beta VDJ regions were amplified with primers for the TCR constant region and the 5'RACE anchor, using the KAPA Real-time Library Amplification kit. A first PCR added sample indexes and Illumina adaptors, and a second PCR then raised library yield. After Ampure bead purification, the TCR product of roughly 650 bp was size-selected on a 2% E-gel SizeSelection system. Before pooling, library quality was checked on a Bioanalyzer, concentration was measured with Qubit, and libraries were quantified with the Kapa Library Quantification kit. An Illumina HiSeq 2500 was used to sequence the libraries paired-end at 2 x 150 bp. To increase sequence diversity, about 23-30% phiX was spiked into each library pool. From the authors' description of their analysis: The UMI-based MiGEC pipeline processed quality-filtered reads and removed over 80% of raw TCR sequences during error correction. IMGT germline references were used for aligning VDJ genes, and each clonotype was defined as a unique CDR3 amino acid sequence together with its V-J genes. Clonal expansion, Shannon diversity, and CDR3 relatedness (CalcPairwiseDistances, ClusterSamples) were evaluated with VDJtools, and phylogenetic trees were built with CLCbio workbench. Using coefficient-of-variation modelling across technical triplicates, the study counted a clone as expanded if it had at least 8 unique UMIs. In TCRdb, the public reads were trimmed at Q25 with fastp and aligned with MiXCR, with productive beta chains retained. Rows merge per CDR3 protein into single entries with the most common DNA and genes. TCRdb's processing, not the authors' own work, is the source of the V and J calls. Across this sample there are 55,000 to 70,000 distinct CDR3 sequences, with about 10% seen only once. The leading ten clones occupy about 2% of the sample.

The CDR3 sequence holds 15 residues, the cysteine and phenylalanine included. CDR3 DNA only is kept here, 45 bases in frame from base 1. Per the germline V gene, SQVTM is the CDR1 and ANQGSEA is the CDR2. The junction shows trimming of 5 bases on V and 10 bases on J, and the gene matches do not reach 16 bases of it. The source material was PBMCs. The clonotype was recovered from a man in his fifties or sixties in good health. The V and J segments used are TRBV29-1 and TRBJ2-1, with 8 junctional bases fitting TRBD2. The nucleotides are TGCAGCGTTTCAAGCCCTTCAGAAGGACTAGCCGAGCAGTTCTTC. This translates into CSVSSPSEGLAEQFF.